The rows below give T cell receptor beta chains drawn from one sample of a study of T cells in tuberculosis. Sequenced by immunoSEQ multiplex PCR; TCRdb stores in-frame clones only, minus some. The repertoire holds about 58,000 clones, with 88% as singletons. Sample: CD1b-GMM tetramer-negative cells sorted from PBMCs. The receptors were gathered from an adult woman with latent tuberculosis. CDR3s include the opening cysteine and the closing phenylalanine or tryptophan. The D gene is left open where the match is weak. Where a row states a size, it is once, few, many or the class of an expanded clone; other rows omit it.

v_gene: TRBV5-1
d_gene: NA
abundance: NA
j_gene: TRBJ1-2
CDR3aa: CASSPQQGGYTF
CDR3nt: TGCGCCAGCAGTCCTCAGCAGGGAGGCTACACCTTC

v_gene: TRBV4-2
d_gene: TRBD1
abundance: NA
j_gene: TRBJ2-7
CDR3aa: CASSHTSGQGAGEQYF
CDR3nt: TGTGCCAGCAGCCACACTTCTGGACAGGGGGCTGGAGAGCAGTACTTC

v_gene: TRBV30
d_gene: TRBD1
abundance: NA
j_gene: TRBJ1-5
CDR3aa: CAWSRQGDQPQHF
CDR3nt: TGTGCCTGGAGTCGACAGGGGGATCAGCCCCAGCATTTT

v_gene: TRBV6-5
d_gene: NA
abundance: NA
j_gene: TRBJ2-7
CDR3aa: CASSYRLPPYEQYF
CDR3nt: TGTGCCAGCAGTTACCGACTCCCTCCCTACGAGCAGTACTTC

v_gene: TRBV5-1
d_gene: TRBD1
abundance: NA
j_gene: TRBJ1-1
CDR3aa: CASSWTLQGTEAFF
CDR3nt: TGCGCCAGCAGCTGGACCCTACAGGGGACTGAAGCTTTCTTT

v_gene: TRBV15
d_gene: NA
abundance: NA
j_gene: TRBJ2-6
CDR3aa: CATSRDAVSGANVLTF
CDR3nt: TGTGCCACCAGCAGAGATGCGGTCTCTGGGGCCAACGTCCTGACTTTC

v_gene: TRBV19
d_gene: NA
abundance: NA
j_gene: TRBJ2-1
CDR3aa: CASSIFLVGLTPNEQFF
CDR3nt: TGTGCCAGTAGTATATTTTTAGTTGGTTTAACCCCCAATGAGCAGTTCTTC

v_gene: TRBV7-2
d_gene: NA
abundance: once
j_gene: TRBJ2-7
CDR3aa: CASSSLGVYEQYF
CDR3nt: TGTGCCAGCAGCTCCCTAGGGGTATACGAGCAGTACTTC

v_gene: TRBV15
d_gene: NA
abundance: NA
j_gene: TRBJ2-7
CDR3aa: CATAQGGDGSYEQYF
CDR3nt: TGTGCCACCGCCCAGGGCGGGGACGGCTCCTACGAGCAGTACTTC

v_gene: TRBV5-4
d_gene: NA
abundance: NA
j_gene: TRBJ2-6
CDR3aa: CASSLEQISGANVLTF
CDR3nt: TGTGCCAGCAGCTTGGAACAGATCTCTGGGGCCAACGTCCTGACTTTC

v_gene: TRBV11-2
d_gene: NA
abundance: NA
j_gene: TRBJ2-3
CDR3aa: CASSFTAAEYTQYF
CDR3nt: TGTGCCAGCAGCTTTACGGCAGCGGAGTATACGCAGTATTTT

v_gene: TRBV5-5
d_gene: NA
abundance: NA
j_gene: TRBJ2-2
CDR3aa: CASSLWAGGELFF
CDR3nt: TGTGCCAGCAGCTTGTGGGCAGGCGGGGAGCTGTTTTTT

v_gene: TRBV18
d_gene: NA
abundance: NA
j_gene: TRBJ2-4
CDR3aa: CASSPSTGLLAKNIQYF
CDR3nt: TGTGCCAGCTCACCATCAACAGGGCTTCTAGCCAAAAACATTCAGTACTTC

v_gene: TRBV28
d_gene: TRBD1
abundance: NA
j_gene: TRBJ2-1
CDR3aa: CASSLWGQGKNEQFF
CDR3nt: TGTGCCAGCAGTTTGTGGGGACAGGGAAAAAATGAGCAGTTCTTC

v_gene: TRBV7-6
d_gene: NA
abundance: NA
j_gene: TRBJ2-1
CDR3aa: CASSLWGDSPKPYNEQFF
CDR3nt: TGTGCCAGCAGCTTATGGGGGGACAGCCCTAAACCCTACAATGAGCAGTTCTTC

v_gene: TRBV29-1
d_gene: TRBD1
abundance: NA
j_gene: TRBJ2-2
CDR3aa: CSVPLSGQGADTGELFF
CDR3nt: TGCAGCGTTCCTTTGTCAGGACAGGGGGCCGACACCGGGGAGCTGTTTTTT

v_gene: TRBV11-2
d_gene: NA
abundance: NA
j_gene: TRBJ1-1
CDR3aa: CASNYRTAARTEAFF
CDR3nt: TGTGCCAGCAATTATCGGACAGCGGCTAGGACTGAAGCTTTCTTT

v_gene: TRBV14
d_gene: NA
abundance: NA
j_gene: TRBJ1-2
CDR3aa: CASSHLGQLGGYTF
CDR3nt: TGTGCCAGCAGCCACCTAGGACAGCTCGGTGGCTACACCTTC

v_gene: TRBV4-2
d_gene: NA
abundance: NA
j_gene: TRBJ2-1
CDR3aa: CASSQDQYLSYNEQFF
CDR3nt: TGTGCCAGCAGCCAAGATCAGTATCTCTCCTACAATGAGCAGTTCTTC

v_gene: TRBV5-6
d_gene: NA
abundance: NA
j_gene: TRBJ2-7
CDR3aa: CASSSLPYEQYF
CDR3nt: TGTGCCAGCAGCTCACTACCCTACGAGCAGTACTTC

v_gene: TRBV28
d_gene: NA
abundance: NA
j_gene: TRBJ2-3
CDR3aa: CASSYILFGSTDTQYF
CDR3nt: TGTGCCAGCAGTTATATTCTATTCGGTTCGACAGATACGCAGTATTTT

v_gene: TRBV5-8
d_gene: TRBD1
abundance: NA
j_gene: TRBJ2-2
CDR3aa: CASSSNRGADTGELFF
CDR3nt: TGTGCCAGCAGCTCAAACAGGGGCGCGGACACCGGGGAGCTGTTTTTT

v_gene: TRBV4-3
d_gene: NA
abundance: NA
j_gene: TRBJ2-1
CDR3aa: CASSQQYLNEQFF
CDR3nt: TGCGCCAGCAGCCAACAGTACCTTAATGAGCAGTTCTTC

v_gene: TRBV7-9
d_gene: NA
abundance: NA
j_gene: TRBJ1-3
CDR3aa: CASTTLQAGSGNTIYF
CDR3nt: TGTGCCAGCACCACTCTACAGGCAGGCTCTGGAAACACCATATATTTT

v_gene: TRBV19
d_gene: NA
abundance: few
j_gene: TRBJ2-1
CDR3aa: CASSIDRGNEQFF
CDR3nt: TGTGCCAGTAGTATAGACAGGGGCAATGAGCAGTTCTTC

v_gene: TRBV4-2
d_gene: TRBD1
abundance: NA
j_gene: TRBJ1-2
CDR3aa: CASSPEAGYRGRDYTF
CDR3nt: TGTGCCAGCAGCCCCGAGGCTGGCTACAGGGGGAGGGACTACACCTTC

v_gene: TRBV7-9
d_gene: TRBD2
abundance: once
j_gene: TRBJ2-5
CDR3aa: CASSLRLAGGETQYF
CDR3nt: TGTGCCAGCAGCTTAAGACTAGCGGGTGGAGAGACCCAGTACTTC

v_gene: TRBV19
d_gene: NA
abundance: NA
j_gene: TRBJ2-1
CDR3aa: CASRPENNFNNEQFF
CDR3nt: TGTGCCAGTAGACCCGAAAATAACTTTAACAATGAGCAGTTCTTC

v_gene: TRBV7-9
d_gene: TRBD2
abundance: NA
j_gene: TRBJ2-1
CDR3aa: CASSLLGLDAIEQFF
CDR3nt: TGTGCCAGCAGCTTACTGGGACTAGACGCGATTGAGCAGTTCTTC

v_gene: TRBV28
d_gene: TRBD2
abundance: NA
j_gene: TRBJ2-7
CDR3aa: CASSAGTSGRDEQYF
CDR3nt: TGTGCCAGCAGCGCGGGGACTAGCGGGAGGGACGAGCAGTACTTC